These T cell receptor beta chains were read from a single sample in a study of blood T cells in healthy people across ages. TCRdb analysed the 5' RACE reads with MiXCR anew, one entry per CDR3 protein. The sample records roughly 2 million distinct CDR3 sequences, 49% being singletons. Sample: blood. Receptor source: a woman aged 35 to 49 in good health. Both conserved end residues are part of each CDR3. A D gene is named only where the DNA matches it firmly. Not every row has a clone size; where given, it reads once, few, many or a size class.

v_call	d_call	clone_size	j_call	cdr3_aa	cdr3_nt
TRBV11-2	TRBD1	few	TRBJ2-1	CASSFSSGQGANEQFF	TGTGCCAGCAGCTTCTCCTCGGGACAGGGGGCGAATGAGCAGTTCTTC
TRBV6-5	-	many	TRBJ1-2	CASSYSRGNYGYTF	TGTGCCAGCAGTTACTCGAGGGGGAACTATGGCTACACCTTC
TRBV15	-	few	TRBJ2-1	CATSIGYNEQFF	TGTGCCACCAGCATCGGTTACAATGAGCAGTTCTTC
TRBV29-1	-	-	TRBJ2-5	CSVSIGAIETQYF	TGCAGCGTGTCGATAGGGGCCATTGAGACCCAGTACTTC
TRBV7-2	-	-	TRBJ2-3	CASSPENRRDTQYF	TGTGCCAGCAGCCCAGAGAACCGAAGAGATACGCAGTATTTT
TRBV5-1	-	-	TRBJ1-2	CASSSTREGGYTF	TGCGCCAGCAGTTCCACCAGGGAGGGTGGCTACACCTTC
TRBV28	-	-	TRBJ2-7	CASSSPPGFSHPHYEQYF	TGTGCCAGCAGTTCACCACCCGGGTTCAGTCATCCCCACTACGAGCAGTACTTC
TRBV6-2/TRBV6-3	-	once	TRBJ2-4	CASTNRQGLWEQYF	TGTGCCAGCACCAATAGACAGGGACTCTGGGAGCAGTACTTC
TRBV4-3	-	few	TRBJ2-7	CASSQSRGDEQYF	TGCGCCAGCAGCCAGTCGAGGGGAGACGAGCAGTACTTC
TRBV27	TRBD2	-	TRBJ2-3	CASSPRERGITDTQYF	TGTGCCAGCAGTCCTCGGGAGCGGGGGATAACAGATACGCAGTATTTT
TRBV2	TRBD2	-	TRBJ2-5	CASSEGSGVQETQYF	TGTGCCAGCAGTGAGGGTAGCGGGGTCCAGGAGACCCAGTACTTC
TRBV2	-	many	TRBJ2-3	CASSVLDTQYF	TGTGCCAGCAGTGTTCTAGATACGCAGTATTTT
TRBV6-5	TRBD1	few	TRBJ2-5	CASSSNWDSQETQYF	TGTGCCAGCAGTTCCAACTGGGACAGTCAAGAGACCCAGTACTTC
TRBV7-2	-	many	TRBJ2-6	CASSFYTGPSGANVLTF	TGTGCCAGCAGCTTTTATACAGGGCCCTCTGGGGCCAACGTCCTGACTTTC
TRBV25-1	-	-	TRBJ2-1	CASSECAEGETQFF	TGTGCCAGCAGTGAATGCGCCGAGGGGGAGACCCAGTTCTTC
TRBV7-2	TRBD1	few	TRBJ2-3	CASSLGGQGRHTQYF	TGTGCCAGCAGCTTAGGAGGACAGGGCAGGCATACGCAGTATTTT
TRBV6-5	TRBD1	few	TRBJ2-7	CASSSRDRGEQYF	TGTGCCAGCAGTTCCCGGGACAGGGGCGAGCAGTACTTC
TRBV20-1	-	few	TRBJ2-3	CSAEGGRLTDTQYF	TGCAGTGCAGAGGGGGGGCGCCTCACAGATACGCAGTATTTT
TRBV28	-	-	TRBJ1-6	CASNEGRGTSPLHF	TGTGCCAGCAATGAGGGGCGTGGGACTTCACCCCTCCACTTT
TRBV6-2/TRBV6-3	-	many	TRBJ2-5	CASSYGPEETQYF	TGTGCCAGCAGTTACGGGCCCGAGGAGACCCAGTACTTC
TRBV14	-	-	TRBJ2-3	CASSQEATQYF	TGTGCCAGCAGCCAGGAGGCTACGCAGTATTTT
TRBV20-1	TRBD1	-	TRBJ1-1	CSAVQGVRTEAFF	TGCAGTGCCGTACAGGGGGTTCGGACTGAAGCTTTCTTT
TRBV12-3/TRBV12-4	-	medium-sized	TRBJ2-3	CASSRQLSTDTQYF	TGTGCCAGCAGCCGACAGCTTAGCACAGATACGCAGTATTTT
TRBV7-3	-	-	TRBJ2-5	CASSLTRQRIEETQYF	TGTGCTAGCAGCTTAACCCGGCAGCGAATAGAAGAGACCCAGTACTTC
TRBV6-2/TRBV6-3	-	-	TRBJ2-1	CASSYATDSSYNEQFF	TGTGCCAGCAGTTACGCGACAGATAGCTCCTACAATGAGCAGTTCTTC
TRBV28	-	-	TRBJ2-7	CASSLSLTRGEQYF	TGTGCCAGCAGTTTATCCTTAACGAGGGGAGAGCAGTACTTC
TRBV24-1	-	-	TRBJ2-1	CATSNTHSYNEQFF	TGTGCCACCTCGAACACCCACTCCTACAATGAGCAGTTCTTC
TRBV12-5	TRBD1	once	TRBJ1-2	CASGLFLGQPYGYTF	TGTGCTAGTGGTTTGTTCCTGGGACAGCCTTATGGCTACACCTTC
TRBV20-1	-	once	TRBJ2-7	CSARVGRPPGEQYF	TGCAGTGCTAGAGTTGGCAGGCCCCCCGGCGAGCAGTACTTC
TRBV4-3	TRBD1	few	TRBJ2-3	CASSLAGTGGPDTQYF	TGCGCCAGCAGCCTCGCCGGGACAGGGGGCCCGGATACGCAGTATTTT
TRBV20-1	-	-	TRBJ1-2	CSAATGGYTF	TGCAGTGCAGCGACAGGAGGCTACACCTTC
TRBV20-1	-	-	TRBJ1-2	CSARVKGSMNGYTF	TGCAGTGCTAGAGTAAAGGGCAGTATGAATGGCTACACCTTC
TRBV29-1	TRBD1	-	TRBJ1-2	CSVDGRGLDYGYTF	TGCAGCGTTGATGGCAGGGGGCTTGACTATGGCTACACCTTC
TRBV7-6	-	few	TRBJ2-1	CASSPPVADPSYNEQFF	TGTGCCAGCAGCCCCCCGGTAGCGGACCCCTCCTACAATGAGCAGTTCTTC
TRBV27	-	few	TRBJ2-7	CASAPDITYEQYF	TGTGCCAGCGCGCCGGACATTACCTACGAGCAGTACTTC
TRBV4-2	TRBD2	many	TRBJ2-4	CASSQEYGGGAKNIQYF	TGTGCCAGCAGCCAAGAATACGGGGGGGGAGCCAAAAACATTCAGTACTTC
TRBV29-1	-	-	TRBJ2-7	CSAPRAQGYEQYF	TGCAGCGCCCCGCGGGCACAGGGCTACGAGCAGTACTTC
TRBV2	-	-	TRBJ1-2	CASRDDSSGYTF	TGTGCCAGCAGAGATGATAGCTCGGGCTACACCTTC
TRBV7-2	-	once	TRBJ1-1	CASSSTHGVNTEAFF	TGTGCCAGCAGCTCGACCCACGGGGTAAACACTGAAGCTTTCTTT
TRBV19	-	-	TRBJ2-7	CASSMEAVGYNEQYF	TGTGCCAGTAGTATGGAGGCCGTGGGGTACAATGAGCAGTACTTC
TRBV4-3	-	-	TRBJ2-1	CASSQAGSAHEQFF	TGCGCCAGCAGCCAGGCCGGTAGCGCCCATGAGCAGTTCTTC